Below are 28 T cell receptor beta chains sequenced from a single sample in a study of metastatic and nonmetastatic thyroid tumors. Among the patients, none had received any treatment before thyroid surgery. With MiXCR, TCRdb reprocessed the PCR reads. Of roughly 53,000 clones listed, about 20% are singletons. The sample consisted of blood. The receptors come from a female donor with papillary thyroid cancer or a benign thyroid nodule (not recorded which). Some clones in this sample may be carry-over from other donors' samples.

In its sample, this clone was seen many times. The chain is built from TRBV27 and TRBJ2-2; no clear D. V was cut by 0 bases and J by 3 bases, with 5 bases left in between. CDR1 is MNHEY and CDR2 is SMNVEV in the germline V gene (reference sequence). This CDR3 is built from 14 residues. CDR3 protein: CASSLSTYTGELFF. CDR3 in DNA: TGTGCCAGCAGTTTATCGACATACACCGGGGAGCTGTTTTTT.

This clone was recorded many times. CDR3 coding DNA: TGTGCCAGCGGACGTGGGGGGCAAGGGAAGACCCAGTACTTC. Protein product: CASGRGGQGKTQYF. The chain uses TRBV5-6 and TRBJ2-5; D possibly uses TRBD1 or TRBD2 (6 bases each). CDR3 length equals 14 residues. Germline CDR1 is SGHDT and CDR2 is YYEEEE. The V gene lost 7 bases and the J gene lost 6 bases, with 19 bases spanning the gap.

This clone was seen repeatedly, ten times or more. The chain has TRBV3-1 and TRBJ1-2; tentative D call: TRBD1 (6 bases). Trimming pared 1 base from V and 8 bases from J, leaving 17 bases between. Germline V gene lookup returns CDR1 LGHDT and CDR2 YNNKEL (reference sequence). The CDR3 loop spans 15 amino acids. The DNA of the CDR3 is TGTGCCAGCAGCCAAGGAGGGGGGGCTGGTTACGGCTACACCTTC. This encodes CASSQGGGAGYGYTF. Using reference TRBV3-1 and TRBJ1-2 for the parts outside the CDR3, the full variable domain is DTAVSQTPKYLVTQMGNDKSIKCEQNLGHDTMYWYKQDSKKFLKIMFSYNNKELIINETVPNRFSPKSPDKAHLNLHINSLELGDSAVYFCASSQGGGAGYGYTFGSGTRLTVV.

The sample holds many counts of this clone. The chain recombines TRBV2 with TRBJ1-5; 10 bases are a match to TRBD1. Germline V gives CDR1 SNHLY, CDR2 FYNNEI. V lost 6 bases, J lost 3 bases, and 5 bases stayed unmatched. The CDR3 consists of 15 residues. The CDR3 protein is CASSSGTGDNQPQHF. CDR3 nucleotides: TGTGCCAGCAGCTCCGGGACAGGGGACAATCAGCCCCAGCATTTT.

J is TRBJ2-3 and V is TRBV6-1; perhaps TRBD2 as D (6 bases). Trimming took off 6 bases at V and 6 bases at J, with 22 bases between the two ends. CDR1 MNHNS and CDR2 SASEGT come from the germline V gene. This CDR3 has 16 residues. The CDR3 nucleotides are TGTGCCAGCAGAGCCGTTATCGGGAGTGGGATGGATACGCAGTATTTT. It yields the protein CASRAVIGSGMDTQYF.

This clone was seen a handful of times. A much larger clone lies a single base off, so this may be a read error. This is likely a read error, given that the CDR3 carries no conserved phenylalanine or tryptophan at its end. The chain is built from TRBV2 and TRBJ1-1, with D tentatively TRBD1 (6 bases). Germline CDR1 is SNHLY and CDR2 is FYNNEI. The CDR3 length is 13 residues. Trimming shortened V by 6 bases and J by 5 bases, and 13 bases separated the two germline ends. The CDR3 is CASRFRGETEAFI. Written as DNA, the CDR3 is TGTGCCAGCAGATTCAGGGGTGAGACTGAAGCTTTCATT.

This clone was seen many times. The V call is TRBV5-6, the J call TRBJ2-7; tentative D call: TRBD1 (6 bases). Germline CDR1 and CDR2: SGHDT and YYEEEE. The V end lost 2 bases, the J end lost 0 bases, and 12 bases lay between the germline ends. The CDR3 runs to 15 residues. The CDR3 region has the DNA TGTGCCAGCAGCTTACAGGGTACTAACTCCTACGAGCAGTACTTC. Residues: CASSLQGTNSYEQYF.

This clone was found many times. This CDR3 is also generated by other DNA sequences in the sample. The chain couples TRBV6-2 or TRBV6-3 to TRBJ2-2; TRBD1 matches 9 bases. Trimming removed 0 bases from V and 0 bases from J; junction bases left unmatched: 5. Looked up from germline, CDR1 is MNHEY and CDR2 is SVGEGT. CDR3 length: 18 residues. In DNA, the CDR3 is TGTGCCAGCAGTTACTCCCTGGGACAGGGAACGAACACCGGGGAGCTGTTTTTT. As protein: CASSYSLGQGTNTGELFF.

About this clone itself: This clone may be a read error of a much larger clone one base away. Other DNA sequences of this sample code for an identical CDR3. This chain joins TRBV29-1 and TRBJ1-6; TRBD1 matches at 9 bases. Germline V gene data show CDR1 as SQVTM and CDR2 as ANQGSEA. The CDR3 runs to 13 residues. V was clipped by 6 bases and J by 7 bases; unmatched bases: 4. CDR3 sequence reads: CSVRTGENSPLHF. The CDR3 DNA is TGCAGCGTCAGGACAGGGGAGAATTCACCCCTCCACTTT.

To note about this clone: At one of its ends the junction is not consistent with the germline gene, which may arise from a read error. The chain couples TRBV5-1 to TRBJ2-7, with D uncertain. The V gene's germline CDR1 is SGHRS and CDR2 YFSETQ. The CDR3 covers 14 residues. DNA of the CDR3: TGCGCCAGCAACTTGCGTCAGTACTCCTACGAGCAGTACTTC. Its translation: CASNLRQYSYEQYF.

The table lists this clone with many counts. The chain joins TRBV28 to TRBJ2-3; perhaps TRBD1 as D (6 bases). Trimming took 7 bases from V and 2 from J, leaving 13 bases between them. The CDR3 has 14 residues. Looked up from germline, CDR1 is MDHEN and CDR2 is SYDVKM. CDR3 amino acids: CASKSTGNTDTQYF. In nucleotides, the CDR3 is TGTGCCAGCAAATCAACAGGGAACACAGATACGCAGTATTTT.

This clone has at least ten counts. This chain connects TRBV20-1 to TRBJ2-7; D perhaps matches TRBD1 (5 bases). CDR1 and CDR2 (germline): DFQATT, SNEGSKA (reference sequence). Trimming removed 1 base at V and 4 bases at J, with 17 bases between. The CDR3 is made up of 15 amino acids. The CDR3, as DNA: TGCAGTGCTAGAGGGTTACCAGGGATCTCTTACGAGCAGTACTTC. Translation gives CSARGLPGISYEQYF.

This clone came up a few times. The rearrangement joins TRBV7-9 to TRBJ1-2, with D maybe TRBD1 (5 bases). This CDR3 has 13 residues. Trimming pared 2 bases from V and 1 base from J, leaving 5 bases between. The germline V gene has CDR1 SEHNR and CDR2 FQNEAQ (reference sequence). The CDR3 nucleotides are TGTGCCAGCAGCTTACAGGGTAACTATGGCTACACCTTC. Its protein product is CASSLQGNYGYTF.

This clone occurred many times. J is TRBJ2-7 and V is TRBV19; 10 bases agree with TRBD1. V shed 6 bases, J shed 8 bases, and the junction held 13 bases outside the gene matches. Germline values: CDR1 LNHDA, CDR2 SQIVND (reference sequence). CDR3 length: 15 residues. This CDR3 is CASSGGDRGTAQQYF. The CDR3 DNA is TGTGCCAGTAGCGGAGGGGACAGGGGCACTGCCCAGCAGTACTTC. The full variable domain, in which reference TRBV19 and TRBJ2-7 provide the parts outside the CDR3, is DGGITQSPKYLFRKEGQNVTLSCEQNLNHDAMYWYRQDPGQGLRLIYYSQIVNDFQKGDIAEGYSVSREKKESFPLTVTSAQKNPTAFYLCASSGGDRGTAQQYFGPGTRLTVT.

This chain links TRBV5-1 with TRBJ1-1, with D unresolved. There are 13 residues in the CDR3. Germline lookup yields CDR1 SGHRS and CDR2 YFSETQ. CDR3 nucleotides: TGCACCAACAGCTTTGTCCTGAACACTGAAGCTTTCTTT. Encoded protein: CTNSFVLNTEAFF.

This clone was picked up many times. This chain links TRBV4-2 with TRBJ2-7; D unclear. Germline lookup yields CDR1 LGHNA and CDR2 YNFKEQ. The CDR3 sequence is 15 residues long. V lost 0 bases and J lost 2, with 11 bases in between. The CDR3 DNA reads as TGTGCCAGCAGCCAAGAAAGGCAGAGACCCTACGAGCAGTACTTC. Its protein product is CASSQERQRPYEQYF.

This clone was seen many times. The chain uses TRBV19 and TRBJ1-5; D unclear. Trimming stripped 3 bases from V and 2 bases from J, with 20 bases between. Germline CDR1 LNHDA, CDR2 SQIVND (reference sequence). CDR3 size: 18 residues. The CDR3 DNA reads as TGTGCCAGTAGTATCCCCTATAGACCGAGGTTCGGCAATCAGCCCCAGCATTTT. Protein sequence: CASSIPYRPRFGNQPQHF.

There are many counts of this clone. DNA for the CDR3: TGTGCCAGCAGCTTGGGGGGCGGTCGCGCCTACAATGAGCAGTTCTTC. It translates to CASSLGGGRAYNEQFF. This rearrangement joins TRBV5-4 to TRBJ2-1; the D gene is possibly TRBD1 (5 bases). V lost 0 bases and J 2 bases, leaving 12 bases between the germline ends. The V gene's germline CDR1 is SGHNT and CDR2 YYREEE (reference sequence). The CDR3 has 16 amino acids.

This clone has a count of ten or more. The chain combines TRBV9 with TRBJ2-3; D may be TRBD2 (6 bases). V was shortened by 3 bases and J by 1 base, with 12 bases between the two germline ends. Germline V lookup: CDR1 SGDLS, CDR2 YYNGEE. CDR3 length equals 15 residues. CDR3 DNA: TGTGCCAGCAGCGAGCTAGCGTCTGGCACAGATACGCAGTATTTT. It is translated as CASSELASGTDTQYF.

This chain joins TRBV7-2 and TRBJ2-1, with TRBD1 matching over 10 bases. Germline values: CDR1 SGHTA, CDR2 FQGNSA. The CDR3 extends over 16 amino acids. V was clipped by 0 bases and J by 13 bases; unmatched bases: 12. The CDR3 DNA sequence: TGTGCCAGCAGCTTAGCGTGGGACAGGGGATACAACGATCAGTTCTTC. Amino acids: CASSLAWDRGYNDQFF.

This clone was seen repeatedly, ten times or more. The V gene is TRBV12-3 or TRBV12-4, the J gene TRBJ2-7; 7 nucleotides line up with TRBD2. The CDR3 contains 15 residues. V shed 3 bases and J 1 base; nucleotides not matched to a gene: 6. DNA of the CDR3: TGTGCCAGCAGTTTGTCTAGCGGCTCTTCCTACGAGCAGTACTTC. Its translation: CASSLSSGSSYEQYF.

With respect to this clone: The CDR3 does not end in the conserved phenylalanine or tryptophan, so this is likely a read error. The limits of the CDR3 on the DNA are not certain, so only TCRdb's listed CDR3 is given. The rearrangement uses TRBV30 and TRBJ2-7; TRBD2 is the table's D call and was not checked against the DNA. Germline V gene sequence: CDR1 GTSNPN, CDR2 SVGIG (reference sequence). The CDR3 is 14 residues long, ends included. The CDR3 protein is CAWSVGGSSNEHYL.

In this sample, this clone turned up many times. This chain uses TRBV6-1 with TRBJ2-5, with D unclear. The CDR3 loop spans 15 amino acids. CDR1 and CDR2 (germline): MNHNS, SASEGT. V shed 5 bases and J shed 1 base, with 14 bases lying between them. In DNA form, the CDR3 reads TGTGCCAGCAGTCTACAAGGACGGGCCCAAGAGACCCAGTACTTC. Residues: CASSLQGRAQETQYF.

This clone has at least ten counts. The chain couples TRBV20-1 to TRBJ2-1; 8 bases are shared with TRBD1. Germline loops: CDR1 DFQATT, CDR2 SNEGSKA (reference sequence). This CDR3 is built from 17 residues. After removal of 3 bases from V and 9 bases from J, the junction contained 19 bases not matched to a gene. CDR3 bases: TGCAGTGCTAGGGAGACAGGGGTGAGAGACCGGATCAGTGAGCAGTTCTTC. Translating gives CSARETGVRDRISEQFF.

The table lists this clone with many counts. The chain employs TRBV18 and TRBJ2-5; D tentatively reads TRBD1 or TRBD2 (7 bases each). From germline, CDR1 is KGHSH and CDR2 LQKENI. The CDR3 spans 16 residues. The ends were cut back, 2 bases at V and 2 bases at J, with 15 bases in the middle. The CDR3 loop reads CASSPWDRAGQETQYF. CDR3 sequence (DNA): TGTGCCAGCTCACCATGGGACAGAGCGGGACAAGAGACCCAGTACTTC.

As for this clone: It may be a read error: a sequence one base away is much more abundant. CDR3 sequence reads: CASSAVTGVQYF. The CDR3 bases are TGTGCCAGCAGCGCCGTGACCGGAGTGCAGTACTTC. The V gene is TRBV7-9, the J gene TRBJ2-7, with D uncertain. CDR3 length: 12 residues. Per the germline V gene, CDR1 is SEHNR and CDR2 is FQNEAQ (reference sequence). The V and J ends lost 5 bases and 9 bases respectively, with 14 bases between them.

This clone was counted at least ten times. The chain has TRBV20-1 and TRBJ2-7; 11 positions match TRBD2. Germline V gives CDR1 DFQATT, CDR2 SNEGSKA (reference sequence). The CDR3 sequence is 14 residues long. J gave up 5 bases and V 4 bases, and 7 bases lay outside the gene matches. CDR3 sequence (DNA): TGCAGTGCTAACCGACTAGCGGGAAGACACGAGCAGTACTTC. Translating it yields CSANRLAGRHEQYF.

This clone appeared many times. Other nucleotide sequences in the sample specify the same CDR3. The rearrangement uses TRBV29-1 and TRBJ2-6; no reliable D call. This CDR3 region has 12 residues. Germline lookup yields CDR1 SQVTM and CDR2 ANQGSEA. V was shortened by 5 bases and J by 0 bases, with 2 bases between the two germline ends. CDR3 residues: CSVPSGANVLTF. Here the CDR3 DNA reads TGCAGCGTTCCCTCTGGGGCCAACGTCCTGACTTTC. Complete variable domain (other parts from reference TRBV29-1 and TRBJ2-6): SAVISQKPSRDICQRGTSLTIQCQVDSQVTMMFWYRQQPGQSLTLIATANQGSEATYESGFVIDKFPISRPNLTFSTLTVSNMSPEDSSIYLCSVPSGANVLTFGAGSRLTVL.